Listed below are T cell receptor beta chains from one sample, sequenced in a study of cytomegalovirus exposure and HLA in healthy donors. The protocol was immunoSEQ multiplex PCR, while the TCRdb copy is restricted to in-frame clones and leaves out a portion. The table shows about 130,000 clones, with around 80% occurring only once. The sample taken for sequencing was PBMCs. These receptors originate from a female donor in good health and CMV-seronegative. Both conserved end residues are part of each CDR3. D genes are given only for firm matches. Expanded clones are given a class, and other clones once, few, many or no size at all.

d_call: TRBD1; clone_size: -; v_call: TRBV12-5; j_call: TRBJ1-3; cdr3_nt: TGTGCTAGTGGTTTGGCCCCCTTCCCGGGACAGGGGTTCTCCGGAAACACCATATATTTT; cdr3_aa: CASGLAPFPGQGFSGNTIYF
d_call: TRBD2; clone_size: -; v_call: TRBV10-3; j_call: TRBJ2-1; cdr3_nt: TGTGCCATCAGTGAGTCGACGTTAGCGGGAGGGCGGAATGAGCAGTTCTTC; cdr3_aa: CAISESTLAGGRNEQFF
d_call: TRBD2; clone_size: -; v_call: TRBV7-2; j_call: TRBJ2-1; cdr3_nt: TGTGCCAGCAGCTTACTAGCGGGAGGGCCGTATGAGCAGTTCTTC; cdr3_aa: CASSLLAGGPYEQFF
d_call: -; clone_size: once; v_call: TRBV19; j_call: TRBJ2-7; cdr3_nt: TGTGCCAGTAGTAAGAACGTCGGCTCCTACGAGCAGTACTTC; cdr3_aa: CASSKNVGSYEQYF
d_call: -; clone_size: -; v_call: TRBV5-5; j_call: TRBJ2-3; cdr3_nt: TGTGCCAGCAGCTTGGGCGACAGCCCCACAGATACGCAGTATTTT; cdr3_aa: CASSLGDSPTDTQYF
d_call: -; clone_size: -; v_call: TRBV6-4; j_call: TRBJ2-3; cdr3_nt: TGTGCCAGCGGTGGACTCCCCCCCCACACAGATACGCAGTATTTT; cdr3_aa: CASGGLPPHTDTQYF
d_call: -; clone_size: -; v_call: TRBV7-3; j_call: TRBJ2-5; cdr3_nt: TGTGCCAGCAGCTTGATGAGCGGAGAGACCCAGTACTTC; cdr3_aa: CASSLMSGETQYF
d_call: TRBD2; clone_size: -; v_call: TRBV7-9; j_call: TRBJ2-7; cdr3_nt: TGTGCCAGCAGCTTAAGCCTAGCGGGAGTGTATGAGCAGTACTTC; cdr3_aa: CASSLSLAGVYEQYF
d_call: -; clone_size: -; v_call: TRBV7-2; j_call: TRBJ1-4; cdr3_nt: TGTGCCAGCAGCTCCAGGGTCACAACTAATGAAAAACTGTTTTTT; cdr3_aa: CASSSRVTTNEKLFF
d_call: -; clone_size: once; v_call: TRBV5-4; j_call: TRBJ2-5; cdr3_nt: TGTGCCAGCAGCCGCGACAGGCAAGAGACCCAGTACTTC; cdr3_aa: CASSRDRQETQYF